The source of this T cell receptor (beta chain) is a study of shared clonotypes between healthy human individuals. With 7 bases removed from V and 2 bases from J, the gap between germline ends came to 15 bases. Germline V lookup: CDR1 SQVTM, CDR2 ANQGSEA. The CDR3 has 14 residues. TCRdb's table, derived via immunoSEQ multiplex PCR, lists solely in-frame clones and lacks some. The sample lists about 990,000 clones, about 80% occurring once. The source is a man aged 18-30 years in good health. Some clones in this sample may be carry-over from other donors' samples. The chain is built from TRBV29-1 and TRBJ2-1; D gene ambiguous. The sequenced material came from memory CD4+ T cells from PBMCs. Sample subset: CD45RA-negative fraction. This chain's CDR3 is CSAGSSETYNEQFF. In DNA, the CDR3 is TGCAGCGCTGGATCGAGCGAGACCTACAATGAGCAGTTCTTC.